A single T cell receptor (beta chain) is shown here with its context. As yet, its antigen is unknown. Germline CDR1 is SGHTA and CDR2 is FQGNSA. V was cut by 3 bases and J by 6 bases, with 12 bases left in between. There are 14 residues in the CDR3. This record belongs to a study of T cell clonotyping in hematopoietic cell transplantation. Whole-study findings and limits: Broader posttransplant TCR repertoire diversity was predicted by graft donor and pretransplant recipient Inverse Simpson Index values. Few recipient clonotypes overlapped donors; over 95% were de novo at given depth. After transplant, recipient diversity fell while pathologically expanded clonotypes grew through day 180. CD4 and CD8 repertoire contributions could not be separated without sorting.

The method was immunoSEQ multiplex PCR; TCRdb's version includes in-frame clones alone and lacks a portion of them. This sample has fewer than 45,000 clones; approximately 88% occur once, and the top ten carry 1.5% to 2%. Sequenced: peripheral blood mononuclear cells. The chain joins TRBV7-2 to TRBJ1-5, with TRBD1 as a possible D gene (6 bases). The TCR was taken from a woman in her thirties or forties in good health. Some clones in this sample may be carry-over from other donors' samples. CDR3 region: CASSLTGQGQPQHF. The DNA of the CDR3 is TGTGCCAGCAGCTTGACAGGACAAGGTCAGCCCCAGCATTTT.